This T cell receptor beta chain was documented in a study of shared T cell receptors in the human thymus. The table came from immunoSEQ multiplex PCR; TCRdb's copy has only in-frame clones and leaves some out. Of about 400,000 clones in the sample, about 95% are singletons; the top ten hold approximately 0.02%. This CDR3 region has 16 residues. Sequenced sample: thymocytes. The chain is built from TRBV21-1 and TRBJ2-1; the table's TRBD1 call for D was not verified on the DNA. TRBV21-1 counts as a pseudogene. This TCR was sampled from a human donor. The CDR3 spells CASSKQHRAPYNEQFF. The CDR3 DNA reads as TGTGCCAGCAGCAAACAGCACAGGGCCCCCTACAATGAGCAGTTCTTC.